What follows is one T cell receptor (beta chain) and its context. Cohort assignment relied on participant-reported clinical history. The sample belongs to a study of blood T cell repertoires in COVID-19. Study at large: Italy, Spain and the United States were the sources of the convalescent and acute COVID-19 samples.

Sequencing was performed with immunoSEQ multiplex PCR; in TCRdb, only in-frame clones are kept and a portion is missing. The sample carries about 140,000 clones, almost 80% recorded once. Per the germline V gene, CDR1 is SNHLY and CDR2 is FYNNEI. With V trimmed by 7 bases and J by 8 bases, 10 bases remained unmatched. The CDR3 spans 14 residues. The sequencing input was PBMCs or T cells enriched from blood (not recorded which). This TCR derives from a woman in her fifties or sixties who had recovered from COVID-19. The chain combines TRBV2 with TRBJ1-1; TRBD1 aligns across 10 bases. The CDR3 loop reads CASIRDRGSAEAFF. The CDR3, as DNA: TGTGCCAGCATTCGGGACAGGGGTTCAGCGGAAGCTTTCTTT.